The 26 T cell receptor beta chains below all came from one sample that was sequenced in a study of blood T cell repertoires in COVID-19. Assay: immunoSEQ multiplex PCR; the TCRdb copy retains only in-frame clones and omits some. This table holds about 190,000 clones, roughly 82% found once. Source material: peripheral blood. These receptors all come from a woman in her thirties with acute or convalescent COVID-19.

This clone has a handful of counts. CDR3 bases: TGTGCCACGGGATCTAGCGGGAGGACCACAGATACGCAGTATTTT. It is translated as CATGSSGRTTDTQYF. The chain joins TRBV6-5 to TRBJ2-3; 11 nucleotides align to TRBD2. This CDR3 comprises 15 residues. Germline values: CDR1 MNHEY, CDR2 SVGAGI. V gave up 10 bases and J gave up 2 bases; unmatched junction bases: 8.

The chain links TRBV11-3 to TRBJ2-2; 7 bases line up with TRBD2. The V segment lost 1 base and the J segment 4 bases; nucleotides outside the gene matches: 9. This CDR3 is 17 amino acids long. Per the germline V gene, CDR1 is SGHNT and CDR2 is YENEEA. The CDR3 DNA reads TGTGCCAGCAGCTTAGCTGGGGGGAGGGCCCCCACCGGGGAGCTGTTTTTT. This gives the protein CASSLAGGRAPTGELFF.

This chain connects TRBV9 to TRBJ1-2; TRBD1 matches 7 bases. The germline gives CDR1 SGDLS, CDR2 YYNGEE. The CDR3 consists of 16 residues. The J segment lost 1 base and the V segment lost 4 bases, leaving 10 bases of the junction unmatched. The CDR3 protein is CASSILPGQSNYGYTF. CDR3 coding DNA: TGTGCCAGCAGCATCTTACCGGGACAGAGTAACTATGGCTACACCTTC.

Written as DNA, the CDR3 is TGTGCCAGCAGCTTTAGCGGGGGGACCACAGATACGCAGTATTTT. It specifies CASSFSGGTTDTQYF. This chain uses TRBV5-5 with TRBJ2-3, with 10 nucleotides matching TRBD2. CDR3 size: 15 residues. V was pared by 2 bases and J by 2 bases, with 2 bases of the junction left unmatched. Germline lookup yields CDR1 SGHKS and CDR2 YYEKEE (reference sequence).

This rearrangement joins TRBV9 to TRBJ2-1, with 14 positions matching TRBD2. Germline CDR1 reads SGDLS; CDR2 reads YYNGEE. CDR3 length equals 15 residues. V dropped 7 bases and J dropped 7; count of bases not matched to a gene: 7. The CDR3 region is CASGLAGGMVNEQFF. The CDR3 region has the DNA TGTGCCAGCGGACTAGCGGGAGGAATGGTGAATGAGCAGTTCTTC.

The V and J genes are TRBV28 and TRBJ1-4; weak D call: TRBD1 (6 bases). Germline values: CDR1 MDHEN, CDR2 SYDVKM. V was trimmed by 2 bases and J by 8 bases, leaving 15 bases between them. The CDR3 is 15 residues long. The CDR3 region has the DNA TGTGCCAGCAGTTTAACCAGACAGGTGCGCGAAAAACTGTTTTTT. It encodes CASSLTRQVREKLFF.

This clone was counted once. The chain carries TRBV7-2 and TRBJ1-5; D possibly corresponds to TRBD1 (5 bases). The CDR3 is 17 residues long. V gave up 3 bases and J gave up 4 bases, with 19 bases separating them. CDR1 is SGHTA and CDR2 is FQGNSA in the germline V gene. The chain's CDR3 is CASSFFPGTMGNQPQHF. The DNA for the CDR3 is TGTGCCAGCAGCTTTTTTCCGGGGACTATGGGAAATCAGCCCCAGCATTTT.

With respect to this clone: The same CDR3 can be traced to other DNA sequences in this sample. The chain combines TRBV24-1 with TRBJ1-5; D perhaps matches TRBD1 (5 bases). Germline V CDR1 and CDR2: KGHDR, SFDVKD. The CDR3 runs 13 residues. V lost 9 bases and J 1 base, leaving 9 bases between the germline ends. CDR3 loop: CATGQGSNQPQHF. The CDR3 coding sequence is TGTGCCACCGGGCAGGGAAGCAATCAGCCCCAGCATTTT.

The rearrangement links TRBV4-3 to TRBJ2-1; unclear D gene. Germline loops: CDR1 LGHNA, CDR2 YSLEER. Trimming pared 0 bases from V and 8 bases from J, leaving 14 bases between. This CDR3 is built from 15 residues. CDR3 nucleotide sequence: TGCGCCAGCAGCCAAGATGTAGCTAACGGTCATGAGCAGTTCTTC. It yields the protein CASSQDVANGHEQFF.

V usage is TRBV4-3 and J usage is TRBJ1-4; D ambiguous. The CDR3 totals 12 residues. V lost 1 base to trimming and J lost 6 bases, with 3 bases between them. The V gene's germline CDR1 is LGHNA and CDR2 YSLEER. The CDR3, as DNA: TGCGCCAGCAGCCAAGCCTATGAAAAACTGTTTTTT. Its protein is CASSQAYEKLFF.

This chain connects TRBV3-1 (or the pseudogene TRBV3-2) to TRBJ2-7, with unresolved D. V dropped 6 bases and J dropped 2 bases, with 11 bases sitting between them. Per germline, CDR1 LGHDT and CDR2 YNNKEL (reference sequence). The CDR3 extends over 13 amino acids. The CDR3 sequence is CASSNRGTYEQYF. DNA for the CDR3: TGTGCCAGCAGTAACCGCGGAACCTACGAGCAGTACTTC.

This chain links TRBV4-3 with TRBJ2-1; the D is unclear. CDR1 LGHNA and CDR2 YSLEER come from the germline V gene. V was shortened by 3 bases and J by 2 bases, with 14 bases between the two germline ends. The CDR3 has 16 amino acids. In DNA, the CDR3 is TGCGCCAGCAGCCAGACGACGCTAGGCCCCTACAATGAGCAGTTCTTC. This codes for CASSQTTLGPYNEQFF.

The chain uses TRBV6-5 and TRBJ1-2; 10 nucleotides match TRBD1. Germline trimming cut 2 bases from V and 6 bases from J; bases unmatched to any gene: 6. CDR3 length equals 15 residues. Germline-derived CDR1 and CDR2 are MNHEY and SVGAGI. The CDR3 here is CASSYRDRGRHGYTF. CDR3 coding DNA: TGTGCCAGCAGTTACCGCGACAGGGGGCGTCATGGCTACACCTTC.

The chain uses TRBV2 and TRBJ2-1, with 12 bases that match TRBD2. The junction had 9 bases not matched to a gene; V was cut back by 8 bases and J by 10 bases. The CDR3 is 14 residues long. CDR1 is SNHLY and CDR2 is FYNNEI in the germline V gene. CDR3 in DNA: TGTGCCAGCGACCGACTAGCGGGAGATCAGGAGCAGTTCTTC. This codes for CASDRLAGDQEQFF.

CDR3 residues: CSAKEAYEQYF. CDR3 nucleotide sequence: TGCAGCGCCAAGGAGGCCTACGAGCAGTACTTC. The chain uses TRBV29-1 and TRBJ2-7; D is perhaps TRBD2 (5 bases). Germline lookup yields CDR1 SQVTM and CDR2 ANQGSEA. The CDR3 length is 11 residues. V dropped 7 bases and J dropped 2 bases, with 9 bases sitting between them.

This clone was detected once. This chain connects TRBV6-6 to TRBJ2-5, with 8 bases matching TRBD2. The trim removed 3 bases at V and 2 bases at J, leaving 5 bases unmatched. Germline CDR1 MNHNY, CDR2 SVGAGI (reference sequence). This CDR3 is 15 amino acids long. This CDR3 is CASSYKRGFQETQYF. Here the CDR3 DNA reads TGTGCCAGCAGTTATAAGCGGGGGTTTCAAGAGACCCAGTACTTC.

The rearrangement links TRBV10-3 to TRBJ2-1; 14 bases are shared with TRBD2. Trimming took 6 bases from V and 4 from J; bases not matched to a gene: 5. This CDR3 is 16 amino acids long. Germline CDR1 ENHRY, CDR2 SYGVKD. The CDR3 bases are TGTGCCATCAGAGAGGGACTAGCGGGGGTTTACAATGAGCAGTTCTTC. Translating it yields CAIREGLAGVYNEQFF.

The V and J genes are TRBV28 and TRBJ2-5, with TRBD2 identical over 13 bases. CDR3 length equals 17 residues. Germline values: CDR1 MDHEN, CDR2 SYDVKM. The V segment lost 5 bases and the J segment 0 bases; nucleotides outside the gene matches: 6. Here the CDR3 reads CASSVTSGRLYQETQYF. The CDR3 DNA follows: TGTGCCAGCAGTGTGACTAGCGGGAGGTTATACCAAGAGACCCAGTACTTC.

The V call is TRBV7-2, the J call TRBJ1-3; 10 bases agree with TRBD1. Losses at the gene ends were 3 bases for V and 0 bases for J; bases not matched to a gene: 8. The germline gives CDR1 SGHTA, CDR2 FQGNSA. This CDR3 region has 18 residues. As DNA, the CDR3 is TGTGCCAGCAGCTTTAAGACAGGGGGCTCAAGCTCTGGAAACACCATATATTTT. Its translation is CASSFKTGGSSSGNTIYF.

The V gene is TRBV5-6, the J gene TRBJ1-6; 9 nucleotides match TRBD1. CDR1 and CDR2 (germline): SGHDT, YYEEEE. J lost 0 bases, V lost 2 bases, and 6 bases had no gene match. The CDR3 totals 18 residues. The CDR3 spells CASSFRTGVSSYNSPLHF. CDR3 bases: TGTGCCAGCAGCTTTCGGACAGGGGTCAGCTCCTATAATTCACCCCTCCACTTT.

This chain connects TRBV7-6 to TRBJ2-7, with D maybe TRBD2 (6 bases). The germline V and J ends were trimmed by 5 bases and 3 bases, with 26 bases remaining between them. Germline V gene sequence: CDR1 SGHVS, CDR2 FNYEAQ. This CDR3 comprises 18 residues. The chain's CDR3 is CASSPRPPQRTNHYEQYF. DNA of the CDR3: TGTGCCAGCAGCCCTAGACCCCCCCAGAGGACTAATCACTACGAGCAGTACTTC.

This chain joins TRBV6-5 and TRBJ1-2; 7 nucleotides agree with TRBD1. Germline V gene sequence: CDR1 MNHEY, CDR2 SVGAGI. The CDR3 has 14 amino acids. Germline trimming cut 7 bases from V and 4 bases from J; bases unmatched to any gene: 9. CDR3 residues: CASTPGQIIYGYTF. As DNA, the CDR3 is TGTGCCAGCACTCCGGGACAGATTATCTATGGCTACACCTTC.

CDR3 coding DNA: TGCGCCAGCAGCTTACAAGGACAGACAACTAATGAAAAACTGTTTTTT. It translates to CASSLQGQTTNEKLFF. This chain links TRBV5-1 with TRBJ1-4, with a tentative D call TRBD1 (6 bases). Germline values: CDR1 SGHRS, CDR2 YFSETQ. Deletions cut 2 bases from V and 0 bases from J, with 11 bases between. The CDR3 loop spans 16 amino acids.

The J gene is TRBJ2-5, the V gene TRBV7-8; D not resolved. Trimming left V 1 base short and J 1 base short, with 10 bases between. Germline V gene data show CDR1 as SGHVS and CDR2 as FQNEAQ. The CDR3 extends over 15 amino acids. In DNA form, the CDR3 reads TGTGCCAGCAGCTTAGGGCAGTTTTTCCAAGAGACCCAGTACTTC. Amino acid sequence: CASSLGQFFQETQYF.

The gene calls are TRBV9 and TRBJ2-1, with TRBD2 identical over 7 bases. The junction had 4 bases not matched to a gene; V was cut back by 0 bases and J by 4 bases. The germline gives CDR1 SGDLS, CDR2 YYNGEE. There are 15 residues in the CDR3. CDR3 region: CASSVEGLSYNEQFF. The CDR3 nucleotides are TGTGCCAGCAGCGTAGAGGGACTATCATACAATGAGCAGTTCTTC.

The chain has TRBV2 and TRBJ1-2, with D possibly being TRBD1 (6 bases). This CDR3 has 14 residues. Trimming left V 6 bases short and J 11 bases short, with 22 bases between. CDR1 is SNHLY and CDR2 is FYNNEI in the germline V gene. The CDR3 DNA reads TGTGCCAGCAGGACGGGACACTCAAGAAGTACGTACACCTTC. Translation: CASRTGHSRSTYTF. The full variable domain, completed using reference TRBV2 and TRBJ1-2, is EPEVTQTPSHQVTQMGQEVILRCVPISNHLYFYWYRQILGQKVEFLVSFYNNEISEKSEIFDDQFSVERPDGSNFTLKIRSTKLEDSAMYFCASRTGHSRSTYTFGSGTRLTVV.